These 14 T cell receptor beta chains were sequenced from one sample in a study of blood T cell repertoires in COVID-19. Data came from immunoSEQ multiplex PCR; TCRdb stores just in-frame clones and leaves some out. The sample has more than 250,000 clones; around 90% are singletons. Sequencing was carried out using PBMCs or T cells enriched from blood (not recorded which). The receptors come from a woman aged 40-49 years who had recovered from COVID-19.

This sequence joins TRBV7-6 and TRBJ2-5; 9 positions match TRBD2. Germline V CDR1 and CDR2: SGHVS, FNYEAQ. V shed 6 bases, J shed 2 bases, and the junction held 13 bases outside the gene matches. The CDR3 length is 17 residues. The DNA of the CDR3 is TGTGCCAGCAGAATTTCTAGCGGGATTGCCCGACAAGAGACCCAGTACTTC. Its protein is CASRISSGIARQETQYF. Complete variable domain (other parts from reference TRBV7-6 and TRBJ2-5): GAGVSQSPRYKVTKRGQDVALRCDPISGHVSLYWYRQALGQGPEFLTYFNYEAQQDKSGLPNDRFSAERPEGSISTLTIQRTEQRDSAMYRCASRISSGIARQETQYFGPGTRLLVL.

This chain joins TRBV27 and TRBJ1-6; 12 bases fit TRBD1. The CDR3 runs to 15 residues. Trimming took 1 base from V and 9 from J; bases not matched to a gene: 1. Germline V gene sequence: CDR1 MNHEY, CDR2 SMNVEV (reference sequence). The CDR3 here is CASSLLGQGASPLHF. The CDR3 coding sequence is TGTGCCAGCAGTTTATTGGGACAGGGGGCTTCACCCCTCCACTTT.

V is TRBV24-1 and J is TRBJ2-5, with 8 nucleotides matching TRBD1. The ends lost 4 bases at V and 3 bases at J; junction bases unmatched: 6. The CDR3 loop spans 15 amino acids. Germline CDR1 and CDR2: KGHDR and SFDVKD. CDR3 region: CATSEMIQGEETQYF. CDR3 DNA sequence: TGTGCCACCAGTGAGATGATACAGGGGGAAGAGACCCAGTACTTC.

The chain employs TRBV2 and TRBJ2-1; 9 positions agree with TRBD2. Trimming removed 6 bases from V and 4 bases from J; junction bases left unmatched: 4. CDR3 length: 14 amino acids. CDR1 SNHLY and CDR2 FYNNEI come from the germline V gene. This CDR3 reads CASSKTSGYNEQFF. The CDR3 DNA reads TGTGCCAGCAGCAAGACTAGCGGATACAATGAGCAGTTCTTC.

This clone was found once. The CDR3 region is CASSYGTLVDEQYF. The DNA of the CDR3 is TGTGCCAGCAGTTATGGGACTCTTGTGGACGAGCAGTACTTC. The J gene is TRBJ2-7, the V gene TRBV6-5, with D possibly matching TRBD2 (6 bases). The CDR3 sequence is 14 residues long. Trimming took 3 bases from V and 5 from J, leaving 14 bases between them. Germline V gives CDR1 MNHEY, CDR2 SVGAGI.

The gene calls are TRBV5-1 and TRBJ2-7, with D possibly being TRBD1 (6 bases). The CDR3 is 13 residues long. Germline V gene sequence: CDR1 SGHRS, CDR2 YFSETQ. The V end was cut by 3 bases, the J end by 6 bases, with 13 bases between. CDR3 sequence: CASSWDNIGEQYF. The CDR3 nucleotides read TGCGCCAGCAGCTGGGACAACATCGGCGAGCAGTACTTC.

The chain combines TRBV27 with TRBJ2-7; TRBD2 matches at 13 bases. The V and J ends lost 4 bases and 2 bases, in that order; junction bases with no gene match: 5. Germline loops: CDR1 MNHEY, CDR2 SMNVEV (reference sequence). This CDR3 region has 16 residues. CDR3 region: CASSSGLAGTTYEQYF. In nucleotides, the CDR3 is TGTGCCAGCAGTTCGGGACTAGCGGGAACTACCTACGAGCAGTACTTC.

The J gene is TRBJ1-2, the V gene TRBV7-9; 8 bases line up with TRBD1. Unmatched junction bases numbered 12, after V lost 5 bases and J lost 4 bases. There are 16 residues in the CDR3. Germline V gives CDR1 SEHNR, CDR2 FQNEAQ (reference sequence). DNA for the CDR3: TGTGCCAGCAGCGGGGGGTGGACAGGGAGTTCCTATGGCTACACCTTC. It yields the protein CASSGGWTGSSYGYTF.

This chain links TRBV6-5 with TRBJ2-3, with D perhaps TRBD1 (6 bases). The CDR3 covers 15 residues. V was cut by 6 bases and J by 0 bases, with 13 bases left in between. Per the germline V gene, CDR1 is MNHEY and CDR2 is SVGAGI. The CDR3 spells CASSPRDISTDTQYF. The CDR3 nucleotides are TGTGCCAGCAGCCCCCGGGACATTAGCACAGATACGCAGTATTTT.

This clone turned up a few times. The rearrangement uses TRBV4-3 and TRBJ2-1; 10 bases agree with TRBD2. The ends lost 0 bases at V and 9 bases at J; junction bases unmatched: 20. The CDR3 spans 20 residues. CDR1 and CDR2 (germline): LGHNA, YSLEER. The CDR3 DNA reads TGCGCCAGCAGCCAAGATGCCCTAGCGGGAGATGGGTCCTACAACGGTGAGCAGTTCTTC. Translating gives CASSQDALAGDGSYNGEQFF.

The gene calls are TRBV24-1 and TRBJ2-3; possibly TRBD1 for D (5 bases). Trimming removed 8 bases at V and 5 bases at J, with 19 bases between. Germline CDR1 KGHDR, CDR2 SFDVKD. CDR3 size: 15 residues. CDR3 nucleotide sequence: TGTGCCACCACCGATGGCAGGGAAGCTGGAGATACGCAGTATTTT. Translating gives CATTDGREAGDTQYF.

V and J are TRBV18 and TRBJ1-1; D is uncertain. The V and J ends lost 0 bases and 8 bases respectively, with 10 bases between them. The V gene's germline CDR1 is KGHSH and CDR2 LQKENI. The CDR3 sequence is 13 residues long. The CDR3 bases are TGTGCCAGCTCACCACCGGGAGGTCCCGAAGCTTTCTTT. Amino acids: CASSPPGGPEAFF. Based on the CDR3 plus reference TRBV18 and TRBJ1-1, the full variable domain is NAGVMQNPRHLVRRRGQEARLRCSPMKGHSHVYWYRQLPEEGLKFMVYLQKENIIDESGMPKERFSAEFPKEGPSILRIQQVVRGDSAAYFCASSPPGGPEAFFGQGTRLTVV.

The chain is built from TRBV28 and TRBJ2-1; 10 bases fit TRBD2. This CDR3 has 17 residues. After removal of 6 bases from V and 4 bases from J, the junction contained 12 bases not matched to a gene. Per germline, CDR1 MDHEN and CDR2 SYDVKM. The CDR3 sequence is CASSTGGGTSAYNEQFF. The CDR3, as DNA: TGTGCCAGCAGCACCGGCGGTGGGACTAGCGCTTACAATGAGCAGTTCTTC.

This chain links TRBV5-1 with TRBJ2-1, with 8 bases fitting TRBD2. The germline gives CDR1 SGHRS, CDR2 YFSETQ. V was clipped by 4 bases and J by 6 bases; unmatched bases: 21. The CDR3 has 19 residues. The CDR3 sequence is CASSRGLGSARRGSNEQFF. The CDR3 DNA follows: TGCGCCAGCAGCCGGGGACTAGGTTCCGCCAGGAGGGGTAGCAATGAGCAGTTCTTC.